This T cell receptor beta chain was profiled in a study of shared clonotypes between healthy human individuals (dated by TCRdb to 2019 to 2021). About the full investigation: The cohort comprised a couple of women and a few men aged 18 to 49 years. For each donor, CD4 naive and CD4 memory were each run on three plates, CD8 naive on two plates, and CD8 memory on one plate. Blood TCR repertoires of a handful of healthy adults were deeply sequenced to estimate repertoire size and the extent of clonotype sharing between individuals. To increase sequencing depth and limit assay-specific biases, different laboratories used diverse techniques to prepare libraries and sequence TCR repertoires. Per donor, leukapheresis produced somewhere between about 0.8 and 9 billion PBMCs. Here is what the overall study found, with its caveats: Sampling was restricted to blood, and TCR repertoires in tissue are likely to differ from TCR repertoires in blood. Incomplete sequencing was indicated by rarefaction of sorted-subset datasets, despite the large sequencing depth. Based on pairwise subsampling, the degree of clonotype sharing among donors was expected to be affected by sequencing depth. Naive subsets generally had larger estimated clonotype richness than memory subsets. Compared with non-shared clonotypes, the clonotypes found in all four sorted-subset donors had higher generation probabilities. Roughly 5% of naive CD4, around 4% of naive CD8, 2.3% of memory CD4, and 0.35% to 0.4% of memory CD8 clonotypes were shared across several donors. The genetic and exposure-history diversity represented was limited by the small number of donors.

Remarks on this clone: What this receptor recognizes is not known. No clone much larger than this one lies a single base away; base qualities are absent.

Taken from cysteine to phenylalanine, the CDR3 has 16 residues. Only the CDR3 region is kept as DNA, spanning 48 bases read in frame from base 1. The germline V gene gives CDR1 as LGHNA and CDR2 as YNFKEQ. Trimming takes 0 bases off V and 6 bases off J; junction bases not matched to a gene: 8. The donors were healthy, HIV-negative adults with no recently reported acute infections or vaccinations. Only Caucasian adults living in Nashville, Tennessee, USA were represented among the donors. CD4+ T cells were enriched by magnetic negative selection, after which naive cells were positively selected on CD45RA and the negative fraction was taken as the memory subset. Blood was obtained by leukapheresis, after which PBMCs were separated by Ficoll-Histopaque density gradient centrifugation and cryopreserved in liquid nitrogen vapor phase. Purity and quantity of every magnetically sorted T cell population were checked by analytical flow cytometry. Each sorted fraction had its genomic DNA isolated and then quantified by UV absorbance on a Nanodrop 2000c.

Using the deep immunoSEQ assay, multiplex PCR amplified TCR CDR3 regions from genomic DNA. Genomic DNA extracted from each cell subset was distributed evenly over all wells of several immunoSEQ 96-well plates, and each plate served as one replicate. For sorted subsets, approximately 0.2 ug of genomic DNA, equivalent to some 30,000 T cell genomes, went into each replicate PCR. Purified libraries were quantified with a Qubit 3.0 fluorometer, sized on a Bioanalyzer 2100, and re-quantified with the KAPA Library Quantification kit. Every immunoSEQ 96-well plate was sequenced on a separate single-read 150-cycle Illumina NextSeq 550 flow cell. In the original analysis: Because the immunoSEQ output included only junctional sequences and no quality scores, the filtering could not be the same as the filtering used for full-length reads. To assign V/J genes and CDR3, sequences were annotated against IMGT germline references using PyIR, a Python wrapper for IgBLAST v1.9. Reads with weak V/J assignments (E-value above 1e-6), missing CDR3, stop codons, out-of-frame junctions, or ambiguous translated residues were removed. V3J clonotypes were defined as sequences sharing the same inferred V gene, J gene, and CDR3 amino acid sequence. The percentage overlap between two repertoires was calculated by dividing the number of shared unique clonotypes by the size of the smaller repertoire. RTK rarefaction, the Chao1 estimator, and Recon v2.1 estimates of unobserved clonotypes were used to assess repertoire richness. For all TCRbeta clonotypes obtained by the gDNA method from several donors, generation probabilities were computed with OLGA. The source is immuneACCESS, and TCRdb retained only in-frame sequences with V and J called. Part of the clones is not carried over; for the studies checked, unresolved V genes explain less than half of this, and the remainder is unexplained. The DNA gave D and trimming, while V, J and clone size come from that table. For this sample the table gives about 2.4 million clones, of which under 95% were detected only once. About 0.39% of the sample belongs to the ten largest clones.

The sequenced material came from naive CD4+ T cells from PBMCs. Reading the label with the study, this specimen's cell subset or site is: CD45RA+ positively selected. The V gene is TRBV4-2 and the J gene is TRBJ2-7; 10 bases in between match TRBD2. The sequence was collected from a man aged 18 to 35 in good health. Some clones in this sample may be carry-over from other donors' samples. At the DNA level, the sequence is TGTGCCAGCAGCCAAGACCCCCGGGCTAGCGGGGGCGAGCAGTACTTC. Its product reads: CASSQDPRASGGEQYF.